Listed here are 9 T cell receptor beta chains from one sample, sequenced in a study of beta chain features in type 1 diabetes. Study-level findings and limits: There was a moderate but significant shortening of TCRB CDR3s in all four CD4+ subsets of Type 1 diabetes patients.

Their antigens remain unidentified. Expressed TCRB transcripts were sequenced, since all the RNA that had been isolated was reverse transcribed. The assay was immunoSEQ multiplex PCR, and TCRdb's table has in-frame clones only and misses some. The sample consists of 60,000 or so clones, around 56% of them appearing once. The sample consisted of Tregs from blood. Source of these receptors: a middle-aged woman with type 1 diabetes.

The chain recombines TRBV7-2 with TRBJ1-2; D unresolved. Trimming pared 5 bases from V and 3 bases from J, leaving 10 bases between. CDR3 length equals 13 residues. Germline lookup yields CDR1 SGHTA and CDR2 FQGNSA. The CDR3: CASSPDPDYGYTF. CDR3 coding DNA: TGTGCCAGCAGCCCCGATCCGGACTATGGCTACACCTTC.

This chain links TRBV10-3 with TRBJ1-1; 8 nucleotides line up with TRBD1. This CDR3 has 16 amino acids. V shed 6 bases, J shed 1 base, and the junction held 10 bases outside the gene matches. Germline-derived CDR1 and CDR2 are ENHRY and SYGVKD. This CDR3 reads CAISPSSGTGNTEAFF. Written as DNA, the CDR3 is TGTGCCATCAGCCCTTCCTCCGGGACAGGGAACACTGAAGCTTTCTTT.

This clone was seen a handful of times. V and J are TRBV20-1 and TRBJ1-1, with D unresolved. This CDR3 is built from 11 residues. Trimming took off 5 bases at V and 4 bases at J, with 8 bases between the two ends. Germline V lookup: CDR1 DFQATT, CDR2 SNEGSKA (reference sequence). The CDR3 DNA follows: TGCAGTGCTGCCGGGAGCACTGAAGCTTTCTTT. Its translation: CSAAGSTEAFF.

This clone was detected a few times. This rearrangement joins TRBV28 to TRBJ1-1; D remains ambiguous. The CDR3 contains 13 residues. The V gene's germline CDR1 is MDHEN and CDR2 SYDVKM. Trimming took off 4 bases at V and 7 bases at J, with 13 bases between the two ends. This CDR3 is CASSYKAAGEAFF. CDR3 coding DNA: TGTGCCAGCAGTTACAAAGCTGCGGGTGAAGCTTTCTTT.

The chain is built from TRBV7-2 and TRBJ2-1; 9 positions match TRBD2. This CDR3 is built from 16 residues. Germline CDR1 and CDR2: SGHTA and FQGNSA. With 0 bases clipped from V and 2 bases from J, the junction kept 2 bases outside the gene matches. The CDR3 DNA reads TGTGCCAGCAGCTTAGCGACTAGCGGAGCCTACAATGAGCAGTTCTTC. Residues: CASSLATSGAYNEQFF.

The V call is TRBV29-1, the J call TRBJ2-5; 7 nucleotides match TRBD1. Gene TRBJ2-7 matches the end of the DNA better, so the J call may be wrong. Germline V gene data show CDR1 as SQVTM and CDR2 as ANQGSEA. The CDR3 length is 13 residues. The CDR3 DNA reads TGCAGCGTTGTAAAAGGGGGCGTAAACGAGCAGTACTTC. It translates to CSVVKGGVNEQYF.

V is TRBV2 and J is TRBJ1-1, with D unclear. Trimming took 10 bases from V and 1 from J, leaving 7 bases between them. The CDR3 runs to 11 residues. Germline loops: CDR1 SNHLY, CDR2 FYNNEI. The CDR3 spells CATAQNTEAFF. The CDR3 bases are TGTGCCACCGCACAGAACACTGAAGCTTTCTTT. Full variable domain (remainder filled in from reference TRBV2 and TRBJ1-1): EPEVTQTPSHQVTQMGQEVILRCVPISNHLYFYWYRQILGQKVEFLVSFYNNEISEKSEIFDDQFSVERPDGSNFTLKIRSTKLEDSAMYFCATAQNTEAFFGQGTRLTVV.

V usage is TRBV30 and J usage is TRBJ2-7, with D tentatively TRBD1 (5 bases). The germline CDR1 and CDR2 sequences are GTSNPN and SVGIG (reference sequence). This CDR3 comprises 15 residues. Trimming pared 0 bases from V and 3 bases from J, leaving 15 bases between. In DNA, the CDR3 is TGTGCCTGGAGTGTACGTGGGGTGCAGGGCTACGAGCAGTACTTC. As protein: CAWSVRGVQGYEQYF.

The chain uses TRBV9 and TRBJ2-3; 8 nucleotides align to TRBD2. The germline V gene has CDR1 SGDLS and CDR2 YYNGEE. The CDR3 is 15 residues long. The V segment lost 0 bases and the J segment 2 bases; nucleotides outside the gene matches: 2. CDR3 DNA: TGTGCCAGCAGCGTAGCTAGCGGGCCCACAGATACGCAGTATTTT. This translates into CASSVASGPTDTQYF.